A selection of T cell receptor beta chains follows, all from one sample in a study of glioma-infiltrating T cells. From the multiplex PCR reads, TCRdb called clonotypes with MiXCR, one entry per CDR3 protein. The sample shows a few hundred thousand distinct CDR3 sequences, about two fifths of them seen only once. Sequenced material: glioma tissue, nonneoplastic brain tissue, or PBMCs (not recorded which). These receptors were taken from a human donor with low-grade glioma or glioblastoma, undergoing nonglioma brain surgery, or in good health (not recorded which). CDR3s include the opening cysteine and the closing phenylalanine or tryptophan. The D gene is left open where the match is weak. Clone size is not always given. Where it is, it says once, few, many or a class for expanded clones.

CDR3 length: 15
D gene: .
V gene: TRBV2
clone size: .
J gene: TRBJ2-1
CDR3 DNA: TGTGCCAGCAGTTTTAACGGGACGGGGTACAATGAGCAGTTCTTC
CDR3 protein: CASSFNGTGYNEQFF

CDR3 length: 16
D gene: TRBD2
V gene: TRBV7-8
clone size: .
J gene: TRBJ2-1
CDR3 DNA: TGTGCCAGCAGCTTAGGAGGGACTATCGTGTACAATGAGCAGTTCTTC
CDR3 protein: CASSLGGTIVYNEQFF

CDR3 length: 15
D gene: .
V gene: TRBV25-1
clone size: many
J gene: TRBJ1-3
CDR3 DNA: TGTGCCAGCAGTGACGCTACAGGGACCGGAAACACCATATATTTT
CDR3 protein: CASSDATGTGNTIYF

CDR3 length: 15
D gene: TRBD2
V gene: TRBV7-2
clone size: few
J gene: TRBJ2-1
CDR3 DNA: TGTGCCAGCAGCCCCAGGGTAGCGGGGAACAATGAGCAGTTCTTC
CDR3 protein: CASSPRVAGNNEQFF

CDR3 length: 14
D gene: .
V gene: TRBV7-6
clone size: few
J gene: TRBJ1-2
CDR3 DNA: TGTGCCAGCAGCTTAGCGCGGTCTGGCTATGGCTACACCTTC
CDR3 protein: CASSLARSGYGYTF

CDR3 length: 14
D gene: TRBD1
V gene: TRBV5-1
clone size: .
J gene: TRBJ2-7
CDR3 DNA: TGCGCCAGCAGCCCCGGGACAGGGGGTAACGAGCAGTACTTC
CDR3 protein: CASSPGTGGNEQYF

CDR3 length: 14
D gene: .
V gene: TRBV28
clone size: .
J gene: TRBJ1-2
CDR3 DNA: TGTGCCAGCAGTTTGACGGGGAGTGACTATGGCTACACCTTC
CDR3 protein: CASSLTGSDYGYTF

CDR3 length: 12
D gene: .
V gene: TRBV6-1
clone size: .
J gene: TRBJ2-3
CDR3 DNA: TGTGCCACGAGGGGGGACACAGATACGCAGTATTTT
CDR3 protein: CATRGDTDTQYF

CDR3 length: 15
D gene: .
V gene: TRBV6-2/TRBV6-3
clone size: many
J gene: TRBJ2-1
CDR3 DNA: TGTGCCAGCAGTTTCGTTGACTCGTCACACAATGAGCAGTTCTTC
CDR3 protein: CASSFVDSSHNEQFF

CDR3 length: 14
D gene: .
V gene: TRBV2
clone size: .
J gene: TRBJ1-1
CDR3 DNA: TGTGCCAGCAGTCGCAGGGTCCGGAACGCTGAAGCTTTCTTT
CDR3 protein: CASSRRVRNAEAFF

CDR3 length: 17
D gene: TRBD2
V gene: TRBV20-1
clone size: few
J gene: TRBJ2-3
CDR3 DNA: TGCAGTGCTACCCCCGGGACTAGCGGGAGGAGGCCAGATACGCAGTATTTT
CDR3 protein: CSATPGTSGRRPDTQYF

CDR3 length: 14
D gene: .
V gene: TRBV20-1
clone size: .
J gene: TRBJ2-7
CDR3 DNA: TGCAGTGCTAGAGATGTTTTGGGCGGCTACGAGCAGTACTTC
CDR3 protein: CSARDVLGGYEQYF

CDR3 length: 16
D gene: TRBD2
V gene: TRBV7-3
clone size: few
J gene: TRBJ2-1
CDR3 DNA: TGTGCCAGCAGCCCACTAGGCACTAGCGGGAGCTTTGAGCAGTTCTTC
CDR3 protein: CASSPLGTSGSFEQFF

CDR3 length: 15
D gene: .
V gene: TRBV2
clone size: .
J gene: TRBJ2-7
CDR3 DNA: TGTGCCAGCAGTGCCCAAGGGACAAGGTTCGATGAGCAGTACTTC
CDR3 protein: CASSAQGTRFDEQYF

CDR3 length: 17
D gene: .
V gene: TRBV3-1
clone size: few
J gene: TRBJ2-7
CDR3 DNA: TGTGCCAGCAGCCAGGGGAATAAGCTCCCTCCGGGGGACGAGCAGTACTTC
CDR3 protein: CASSQGNKLPPGDEQYF

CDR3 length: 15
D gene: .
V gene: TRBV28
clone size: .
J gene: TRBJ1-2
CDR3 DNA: TGTGCCAGCAGTTTCTACGGGGGGCGGGACTATGGCTACGCCTTC
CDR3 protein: CASSFYGGRDYGYAF

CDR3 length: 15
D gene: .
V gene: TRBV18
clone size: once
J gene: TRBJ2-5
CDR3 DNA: TGTGCCAGCTCACCACCGGGACACAGCCAAGAGACCCAGTACTTC
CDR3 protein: CASSPPGHSQETQYF

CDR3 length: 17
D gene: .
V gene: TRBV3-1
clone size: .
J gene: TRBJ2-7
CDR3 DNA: TGCGCCAGCAGCCAACCCAGGCGGGGGACACCCTCCTACGAGCAGTACTTC
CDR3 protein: CASSQPRRGTPSYEQYF

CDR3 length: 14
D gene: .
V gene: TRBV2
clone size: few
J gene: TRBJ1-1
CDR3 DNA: TGTGCCAGCAGTGAACGGGGGGCACGGAGTGAAGCTTTCTTT
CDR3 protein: CASSERGARSEAFF

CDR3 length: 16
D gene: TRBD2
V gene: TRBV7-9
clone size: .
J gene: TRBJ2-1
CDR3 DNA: TGTGCCAGCAGCTCACAGGAGCGGGAGGGCCGCGGTGAGCAGTTCTTC
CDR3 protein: CASSSQEREGRGEQFF

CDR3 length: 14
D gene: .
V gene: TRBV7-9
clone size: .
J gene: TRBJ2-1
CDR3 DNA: TGTGCCAGCGAAAACGGGGAAAATTACAATGAGCAGTTCTTC
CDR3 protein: CASENGENYNEQFF

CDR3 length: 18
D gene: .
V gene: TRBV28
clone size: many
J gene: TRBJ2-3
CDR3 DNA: TGTGCCAGCAGTTTTACCCCGGGGCAGGCCTTGGGCACAGATACGCAGTATTTT
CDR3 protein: CASSFTPGQALGTDTQYF

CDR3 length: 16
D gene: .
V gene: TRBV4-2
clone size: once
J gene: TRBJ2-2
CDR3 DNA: TGTGCCAGCAGCCATCCCTCTGGGGCGGGCACCGGGGAGCTGTTTTTT
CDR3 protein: CASSHPSGAGTGELFF

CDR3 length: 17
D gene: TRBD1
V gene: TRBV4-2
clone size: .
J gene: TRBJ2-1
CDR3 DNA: TGTGCCAGCAGCCGAGGACCCGGACAGGGGGCCTACAATGAGCAGTTCTTC
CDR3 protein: CASSRGPGQGAYNEQFF

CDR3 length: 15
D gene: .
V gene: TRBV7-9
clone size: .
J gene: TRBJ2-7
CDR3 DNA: TGTGCCAGCAGCTTAAACTGGGGGGAGTACGGCGAGCAGTACTTC
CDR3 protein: CASSLNWGEYGEQYF

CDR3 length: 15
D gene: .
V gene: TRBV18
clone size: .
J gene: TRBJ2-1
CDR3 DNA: TGTGCCAGCTCACCTACCCCACTTCGGAGCTCCGGCCAGTTCTTC
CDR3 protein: CASSPTPLRSSGQFF

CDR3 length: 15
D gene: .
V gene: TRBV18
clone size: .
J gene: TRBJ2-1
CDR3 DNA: TGTGCCAGCTCACCACCGGACGCGAGTCTCAATGAGCAGTTCTTC
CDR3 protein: CASSPPDASLNEQFF

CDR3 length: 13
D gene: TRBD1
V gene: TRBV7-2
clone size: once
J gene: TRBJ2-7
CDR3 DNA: TGTGCCAGCAGCTCTACCCAGGGGGTAGAGCAGTACTTC
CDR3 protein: CASSSTQGVEQYF

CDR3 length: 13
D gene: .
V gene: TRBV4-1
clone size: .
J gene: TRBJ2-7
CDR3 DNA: TGCGCCAGCAGCCCCAGACTGTCCTACGAGCAGTACTTC
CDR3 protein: CASSPRLSYEQYF

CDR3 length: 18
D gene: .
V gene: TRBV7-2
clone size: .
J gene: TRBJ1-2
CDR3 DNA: TGTGCCAGCAGCCAACCCCGTCAGGGGATGGATACTAACTATGGCTACGCCTTC
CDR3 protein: CASSQPRQGMDTNYGYAF

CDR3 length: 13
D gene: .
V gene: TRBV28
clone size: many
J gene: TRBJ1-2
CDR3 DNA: TGTGCCAGCAGCAAGACAGGCGCGTATGGCTACACCTTC
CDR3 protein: CASSKTGAYGYTF

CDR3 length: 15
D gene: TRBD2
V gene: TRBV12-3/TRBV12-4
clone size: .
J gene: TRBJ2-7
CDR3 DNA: TGTGCCAGCCGGAGAGGGACTACTTCTTATTACGAGCAGTACTTC
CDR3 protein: CASRRGTTSYYEQYF

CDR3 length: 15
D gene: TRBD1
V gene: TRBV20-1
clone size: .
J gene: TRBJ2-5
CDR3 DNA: TGCAGTGCTAGAGTTAGAGGGACAGGGGAAGAGACCCAGTACTTC
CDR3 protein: CSARVRGTGEETQYF

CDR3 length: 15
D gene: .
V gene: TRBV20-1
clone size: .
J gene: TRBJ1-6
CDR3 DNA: TGCAGTGCTCGGCTAACGGGAGGAACCAATTCACCCCTCCACTTT
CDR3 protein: CSARLTGGTNSPLHF

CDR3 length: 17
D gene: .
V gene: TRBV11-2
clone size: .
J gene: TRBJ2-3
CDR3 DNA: TGTGCCAGCACCCCAGCTTGGAAGGGTTTCCACACAGATACGCAGTATTTT
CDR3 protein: CASTPAWKGFHTDTQYF

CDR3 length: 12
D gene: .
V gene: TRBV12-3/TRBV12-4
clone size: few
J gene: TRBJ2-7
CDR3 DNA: TGTGCCAGCAGCCCGTCTGGGGACGAGCAGTACTTC
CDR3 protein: CASSPSGDEQYF

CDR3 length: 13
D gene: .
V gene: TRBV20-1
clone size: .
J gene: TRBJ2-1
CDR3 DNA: TGCAGTGGCGGGACCCCCTCCTACAATGAGCAGTTCTTC
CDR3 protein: CSGGTPSYNEQFF

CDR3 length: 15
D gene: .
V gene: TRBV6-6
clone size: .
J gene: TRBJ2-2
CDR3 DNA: TGTGCCAGCAGTTACTCAGGGGTTACCGGCGGGGAGATGTTTTTT
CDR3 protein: CASSYSGVTGGEMFF

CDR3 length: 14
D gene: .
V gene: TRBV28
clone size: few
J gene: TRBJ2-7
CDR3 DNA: TGTGCCAGCAGCCGGATCTTTGATGCCTACGAGCAGTACTTC
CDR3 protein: CASSRIFDAYEQYF

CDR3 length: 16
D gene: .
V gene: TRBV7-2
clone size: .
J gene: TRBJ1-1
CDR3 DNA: TGTGCCAGCAGCCCACGACCCGGACGCATTTACACTGAAGCTTTCTTT
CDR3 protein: CASSPRPGRIYTEAFF

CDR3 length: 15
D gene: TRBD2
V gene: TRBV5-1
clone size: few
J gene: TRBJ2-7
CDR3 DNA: TGCGCCAGCAGCCAGACGGCTAGCGGATCCTACGAGCAGTACTTC
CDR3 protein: CASSQTASGSYEQYF

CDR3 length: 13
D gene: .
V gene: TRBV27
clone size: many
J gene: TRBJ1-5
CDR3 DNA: TGTGCCAGCAGTCCCCTACAGGCGGCGCCCCAGCATTTT
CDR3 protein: CASSPLQAAPQHF

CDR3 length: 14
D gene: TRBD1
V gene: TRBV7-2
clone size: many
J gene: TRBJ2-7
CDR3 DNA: TGTGCCAGCAGTTGGGACAGGGGATCCTACGAGCAGTACTTC
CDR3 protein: CASSWDRGSYEQYF

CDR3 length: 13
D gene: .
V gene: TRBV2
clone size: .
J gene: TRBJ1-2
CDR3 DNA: TGTGCCAGCAGGAGGCCTCGGCAGGAGGGCTACACCTTC
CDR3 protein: CASRRPRQEGYTF

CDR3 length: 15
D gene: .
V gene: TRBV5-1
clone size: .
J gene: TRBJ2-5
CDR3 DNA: TGTGCCAGCATCTTGTTCCGGCAAACCCAAGAGACCCAGTACTTC
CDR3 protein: CASILFRQTQETQYF

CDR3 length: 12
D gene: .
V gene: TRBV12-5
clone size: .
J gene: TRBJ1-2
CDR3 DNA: TGTGCTAGTGGTTCGACAGGATATGGCTACACCTTC
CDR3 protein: CASGSTGYGYTF

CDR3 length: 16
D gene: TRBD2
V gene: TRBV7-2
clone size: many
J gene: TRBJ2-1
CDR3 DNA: TGTGCCAGCAGCCGAACCGGGACTAGCGTCTACAATGAGCAGTTCTTC
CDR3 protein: CASSRTGTSVYNEQFF